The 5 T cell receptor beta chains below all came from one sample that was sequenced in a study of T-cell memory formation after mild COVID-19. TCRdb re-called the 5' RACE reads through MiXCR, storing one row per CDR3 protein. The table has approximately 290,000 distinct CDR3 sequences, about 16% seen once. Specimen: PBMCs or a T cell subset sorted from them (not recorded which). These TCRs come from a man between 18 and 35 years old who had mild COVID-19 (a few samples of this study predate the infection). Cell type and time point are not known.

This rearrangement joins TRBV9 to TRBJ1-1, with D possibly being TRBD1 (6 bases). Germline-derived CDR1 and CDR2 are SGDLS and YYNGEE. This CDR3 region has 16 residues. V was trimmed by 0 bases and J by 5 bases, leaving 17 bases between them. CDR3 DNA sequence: TGTGCCAGCAGCGTAGCTACGGGGGCCGAGGGTACTGAAGCTTTCTTT. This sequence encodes CASSVATGAEGTEAFF.

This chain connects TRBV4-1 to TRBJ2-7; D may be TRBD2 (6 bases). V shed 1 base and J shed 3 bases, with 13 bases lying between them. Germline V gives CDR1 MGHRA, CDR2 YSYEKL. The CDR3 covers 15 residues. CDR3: CASSQGGLSNYEQYF. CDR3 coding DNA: TGCGCCAGCAGCCAAGGGGGACTCTCTAACTACGAGCAGTACTTC.

The CDR3 bases are TGTGCCAGCAGTTTAGTGGTAGGGTCCGGGGAGCTGTTTTTT. This codes for CASSLVVGSGELFF. The genes are TRBV12-3 or TRBV12-4 and TRBJ2-2; D call uncertain. CDR3 length: 14 amino acids. Deletions cut 1 base from V and 6 bases from J, with 9 bases between.

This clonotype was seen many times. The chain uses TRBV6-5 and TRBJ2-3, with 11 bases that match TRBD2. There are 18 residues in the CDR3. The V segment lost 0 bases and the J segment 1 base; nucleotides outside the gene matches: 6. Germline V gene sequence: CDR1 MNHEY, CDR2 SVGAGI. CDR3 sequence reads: CASSYSRRLAGRTDTQYF. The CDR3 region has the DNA TGTGCCAGCAGTTACTCGCGGCGACTAGCGGGGCGCACAGATACGCAGTATTTT.

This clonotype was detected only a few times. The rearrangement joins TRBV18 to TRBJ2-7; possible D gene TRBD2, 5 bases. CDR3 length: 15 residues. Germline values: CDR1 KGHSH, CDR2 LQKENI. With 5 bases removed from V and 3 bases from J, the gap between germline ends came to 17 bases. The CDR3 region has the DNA TGTGCCAGCTCAAGCCCGAGGACCGGAGGCTACGAGCAGTACTTC. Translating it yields CASSSPRTGGYEQYF. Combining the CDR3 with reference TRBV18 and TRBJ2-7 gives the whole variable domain NAGVMQNPRHLVRRRGQEARLRCSPMKGHSHVYWYRQLPEEGLKFMVYLQKENIIDESGMPKERFSAEFPKEGPSILRIQQVVRGDSAAYFCASSSPRTGGYEQYFGPGTRLTVT.